These T cell receptor beta chains were read from a single sample in a study of read filtering for tumor transcriptome and immune sequencing. TCRdb analysed the reads with MiXCR anew, one entry per CDR3 protein. The sample lists over 90,000 distinct CDR3 sequences; 20% to 25% were seen once. The specimen was a population of CD138-negative cells sorted from bone marrow. The source is a donor aged 40 or over with multiple myeloma. The conserved cysteine and the conserved F or W are not part of the CDR3 here.

TRBV19	TRBJ1-5	ASTSSNVAQPQH
TRBV6-4	TRBJ2-1	ASSARLVDEQF
TRBV5-1	TRBJ2-5	ASSSLAGGETQY
TRBV3-1	TRBJ1-1	ASSQDLGDHTEAF
TRBV19	TRBJ2-6	ASSTRQAFSGANVLT
TRBV5-1	TRBJ1-4	ASRPGRYATNEKLF
TRBV5-1	TRBJ1-1	ASSLLQGSTEAF
TRBV20-1	TRBJ2-1	SARGGGYNEQF
TRBV6-1	TRBJ2-4	ASSTGAAKNIQY
TRBV28	TRBJ1-2	ASSAGLSGGYGYT
TRBV4-1	TRBJ1-1	ASSQVFHRDRGRGGEAF
TRBV29-1	TRBJ2-2	SVEGQGNTGELF
TRBV5-1	TRBJ2-7	ASSLGQIYEQY
TRBV28	TRBJ2-3	ASSFIGSGTDTQY
TRBV5-1	TRBJ2-3	ASSLARATDTQY
TRBV29-1	TRBJ2-2	SVIQGFGAGELF
TRBV6-1	TRBJ1-5	ASSEAGTQGQPQH
TRBV21-1	TRBJ2-5	ANHELAGVQETQY
TRBV29-1	TRBJ2-3	SVEPSGGADTQY
TRBV11-3	TRBJ1-1	ASSLERGGTEAF
TRBV11-2	TRBJ2-2	ASSQDSTGELF
TRBV3-1	TRBJ2-1	ASSHDGTSDLSYNEQF
TRBV7-9	TRBJ2-7	ASSSYRGYNYEQY
TRBV7-9	TRBJ1-2	ASSLGRNGYT
TRBV4-1	TRBJ1-3	ASSQATGGSGNTIY
TRBV28	TRBJ2-7	ASRPGPVSWQY
TRBV14	TRBJ2-7	ASSQTGLGYEQY
TRBV9	TRBJ2-1	ASSVQSGRSYNEQF
TRBV5-1	TRBJ2-1	ASSLWAGGHDNEQF
TRBV20-1	TRBJ2-4	SAQDSGGREGIQY
TRBV7-3	TRBJ2-2	ASSPSAGTGELF
TRBV6-1	TRBJ1-5	ASREVLHSSNQPQH
TRBV24-1	TRBJ2-7	ATSDSRQYEQY
TRBV6-5	TRBJ2-3	ASSYSNRGTDTQY
TRBV5-1	TRBJ1-5	ASSSDPNQPQH
TRBV5-1	TRBJ2-5	ATQQGTAGETQY
TRBV20-1	TRBJ2-1	SAAGLAGVEQF
TRBV7-2	TRBJ2-3	ASSFRQPGDTQY
TRBV7-9	TRBJ2-5	ASSFSGTDIQTQY
TRBV29-1	TRBJ2-3	SIERTGLMQY
TRBV28	TRBJ1-5	ASSMPSAGDQPQH
TRBV29-1	TRBJ1-5	SVGEYDQPQH
TRBV5-1	TRBJ1-1	ASSWTGGAGTEAF
TRBV28	TRBJ2-4	ASSPRLNIQY
TRBV6-6	TRBJ2-2	ASSYFSQNTGELF
TRBV29-1	TRBJ1-1	SVRQGSDEAF
TRBV5-5	TRBJ2-3	ASSRDRDRTDTQY
TRBV18	TRBJ2-4	ASSPSGNIQY
TRBV3-1	TRBJ2-3	ASSQGWNTDTQY
TRBV5-6	TRBJ2-1	ASSRLRETSYNEQF
TRBV28	TRBJ2-3	ASSFVPDTQY
TRBV5-1	TRBJ1-6	ASSSPGHGSPLH
TRBV7-9	TRBJ1-4	ASSPSGQGNEKLF
TRBV7-9	TRBJ2-7	ASSGRTNGEQY
TRBV5-1	TRBJ1-4	ASSLSTGNEKLF